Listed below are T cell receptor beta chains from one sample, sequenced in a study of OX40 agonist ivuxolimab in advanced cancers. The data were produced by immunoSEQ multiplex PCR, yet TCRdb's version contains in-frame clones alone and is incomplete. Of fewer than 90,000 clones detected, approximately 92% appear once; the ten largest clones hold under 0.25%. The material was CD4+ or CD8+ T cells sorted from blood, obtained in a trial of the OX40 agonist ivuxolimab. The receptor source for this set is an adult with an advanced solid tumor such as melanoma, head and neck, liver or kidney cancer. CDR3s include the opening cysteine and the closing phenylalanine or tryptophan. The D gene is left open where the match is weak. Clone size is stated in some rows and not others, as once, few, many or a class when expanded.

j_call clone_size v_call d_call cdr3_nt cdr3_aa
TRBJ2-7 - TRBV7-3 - TGTGCCAGCAGCTTCCGACAGGGAGGTGCGCAGTACTTC CASSFRQGGAQYF
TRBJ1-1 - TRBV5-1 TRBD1 TGCGCCAGCAGCTTCCGACAGGGTGAAGCTTTCTTT CASSFRQGEAFF
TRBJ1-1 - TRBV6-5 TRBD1 TGTGCCAGCAGAGTCGACAGGGGGTTCACTGAAGCTTTCTTT CASRVDRGFTEAFF
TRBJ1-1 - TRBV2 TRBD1 TGTGCCAGCAGCAGACAGGGGGAAGGGGGAGCTTTCTTT CASSRQGEGGAFF
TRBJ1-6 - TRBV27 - TGTGCCAGCAGTCAAGGACGGAGCTCCTATAATTCACCCCTCCACTTT CASSQGRSSYNSPLHF
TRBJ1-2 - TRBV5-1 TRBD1 TGCGCCAGCAGCCCCTGGGACAGCCCCTATGGCTACACCTTC CASSPWDSPYGYTF
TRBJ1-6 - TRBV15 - TGTGCCACCAGCAGAGATATAGAGGAGCCCCTCCACTTT CATSRDIEEPLHF
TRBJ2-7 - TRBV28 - TGTGCCAGCAGTTTATTTCTCTCCTACGAGCAGTACTTC CASSLFLSYEQYF
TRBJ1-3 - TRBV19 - TGTGCCAGTAGTACTCTCCACCGGGGGGGCCCTGGAAACACCATATATTTT CASSTLHRGGPGNTIYF
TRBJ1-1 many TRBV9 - TGTGCCAGCAGGAGGGACGAGAACACTGAAGCTTTCTTT CASRRDENTEAFF
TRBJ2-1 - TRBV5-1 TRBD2 TGCGCCAGCAGCTCCGGGACTAGCGGGGGCACCTACTACAATGAGCAGTTCTTC CASSSGTSGGTYYNEQFF